This T cell receptor (beta chain) was identified during a study of T-cell memory formation after mild COVID-19. General observations from the study: Contracting clones from day 15 to 85 showed balanced CD4/CD8; later expanders favored CD4+.

Via MiXCR, TCRdb re-called the 5' RACE reads, giving one row per CDR3 protein. Of 150,000 or so distinct CDR3 sequences in the sample, more than 14% are singletons; the top ten hold 11% to 15%. Germline loops: CDR1 SGHDT, CDR2 YYEEEE. V was cut by 3 bases and J by 5 bases, with 12 bases left in between. CDR3 size: 13 residues. Only a few counts were recorded for this clonotype. The antigen is not known. This receptor was taken from an adult woman who had mild COVID-19 (a few samples of this study predate the infection). Cell type and time point are not known. The sequenced sample consisted of PBMCs or a T cell subset sorted from them (not recorded which). This chain joins TRBV5-6 and TRBJ2-7, with D possibly matching TRBD1 (6 bases). CDR3 sequence: CASSYDRYNEQYF. CDR3 bases: TGTGCCAGCAGCTATGACAGGTACAACGAGCAGTACTTC.